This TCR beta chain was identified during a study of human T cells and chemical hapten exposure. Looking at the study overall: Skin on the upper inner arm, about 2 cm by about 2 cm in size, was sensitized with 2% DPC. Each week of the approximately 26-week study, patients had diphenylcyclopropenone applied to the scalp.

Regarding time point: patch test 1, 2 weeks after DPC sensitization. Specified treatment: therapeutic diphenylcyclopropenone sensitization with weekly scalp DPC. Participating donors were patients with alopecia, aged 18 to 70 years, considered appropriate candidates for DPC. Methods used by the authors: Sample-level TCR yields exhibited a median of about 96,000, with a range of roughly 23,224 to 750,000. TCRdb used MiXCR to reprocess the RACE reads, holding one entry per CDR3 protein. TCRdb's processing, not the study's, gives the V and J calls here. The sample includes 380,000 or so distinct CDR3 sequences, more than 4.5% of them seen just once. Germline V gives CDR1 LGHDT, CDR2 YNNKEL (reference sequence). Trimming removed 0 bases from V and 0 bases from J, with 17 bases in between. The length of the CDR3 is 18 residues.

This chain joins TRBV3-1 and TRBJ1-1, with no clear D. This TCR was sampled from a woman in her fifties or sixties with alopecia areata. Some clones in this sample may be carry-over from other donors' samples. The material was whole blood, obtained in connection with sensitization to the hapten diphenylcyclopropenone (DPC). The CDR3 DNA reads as TGTGCCAGCAGCCAAGACCTAGGCAGTATTACAATGAACACTGAAGCTTTCTTT. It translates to CASSQDLGSITMNTEAFF.